This T cell receptor beta chain was captured by sequencing in a study of spatial heterogeneity in lung cancer. Overall study: Alpha-chain sequences were consistently detected less often than beta-chain sequences. On average, each unique TCR and UMI combination appeared more than ten times in raw reads.

This clonotype was picked up a small number of times. Every cDNA TCR molecule received its own unique molecular identifier. TCRdb analysed the 5' RACE reads with MiXCR anew, one entry per CDR3 protein. The table records about 47,000 distinct CDR3 sequences, roughly 10% of them present only once. Documented time point: sample taken at primary tumor resection. TCRs were sequenced from unsorted whole RNA of tumor, nontumor lung or PBMC. Donors were approximately 70 untreated early-stage non-small cell lung cancer patients. The germline V gene encodes CDR1 MNHEY and CDR2 SVGAGI. CDR3 size: 16 residues. The junction had 6 bases not matched to a gene; V was cut back by 2 bases and J by 3 bases.

This clonotype originated in a female donor with early-stage non-small cell lung cancer. Specimen: PBMCs, collected at surgery. The gene calls are TRBV6-5 and TRBJ2-7; 11 bases align to TRBD2. CDR3 nucleotides: TGTGCCAGCAGTTACGCTAGTAGCGGGGGGGTCTACGAGCAGTACTTC. Its protein is CASSYASSGGVYEQYF.